The rows below give T cell receptor beta chains drawn from one sample of a study of OX40 agonist ivuxolimab in advanced cancers. Only in-frame clones appear in the TCRdb table, and some are missing; sequencing was by immunoSEQ multiplex PCR. The table records tens of thousands of clones, 70% to 90% of them present only once. The sequencing used CD4+ or CD8+ T cells sorted from blood, collected in a trial of the OX40 agonist ivuxolimab. These TCRs come from an adult with an advanced solid tumor such as melanoma, head and neck, liver or kidney cancer. The CDR3 runs from the conserved cysteine through the conserved F or W. Fields, in order: clone size, J gene, D gene, V gene, CDR3 protein, CDR3 DNA. A D gene is named only where the DNA matches it firmly. The size field is filled for only some rows; it gives once, few, many or a size class.

.	TRBJ1-1	TRBD1	TRBV6-5	CASSRRDRGTEAFF	TGTGCCAGCAGTCGCCGGGACAGGGGGACTGAAGCTTTCTTT
.	TRBJ1-1	.	TRBV7-8	CASSLWTGNTEAFF	TGTGCCAGCAGCTTATGGACGGGGAACACTGAAGCTTTCTTT
.	TRBJ2-1	.	TRBV19	CASREVRGRNNEQFF	TGTGCCAGTAGGGAGGTACGGGGCAGGAACAATGAGCAGTTCTTC
.	TRBJ1-1	.	TRBV10-3	CAISSQIYAVAFF	TGTGCCATCAGTTCCCAAATCTACGCCGTGGCTTTCTTT
.	TRBJ1-3	.	TRBV19	CASSTGGARRAGNTIYF	TGTGCCAGTAGTACGGGGGGGGCGCGGAGAGCTGGAAACACCATATATTTT
.	TRBJ2-3	.	TRBV6-5	CASSYGAYSTDTQYF	TGTGCCAGCAGTTACGGAGCGTATAGCACAGATACGCAGTATTTT
few	TRBJ1-2	.	TRBV2	CASNRDYNYGYTF	TGTGCCAGCAACAGGGATTATAACTATGGCTACACCTTC
.	TRBJ1-5	TRBD1	TRBV6-6	CASRQGAGQPQHF	TGTGCCAGCAGACAGGGGGCCGGGCAGCCCCAGCATTTT
once	TRBJ1-5	.	TRBV6-1	CASSGQLSNQPQHF	TGTGCCAGCAGTGGACAGCTTAGCAATCAGCCCCAGCATTTT
.	TRBJ2-7	.	TRBV5-1	CASSAGSSYEQYF	TGCGCCAGCAGTGCGGGGAGCAGCTACGAGCAGTACTTC
.	TRBJ1-1	.	TRBV2	CASSGKFTGDTEAFF	TGTGCCAGCAGTGGTAAATTTACGGGGGACACTGAAGCTTTCTTT
.	TRBJ2-1	TRBD2	TRBV5-1	CASSLGLAGGWNEQFF	TGCGCCAGCAGCTTGGGACTAGCGGGAGGATGGAATGAGCAGTTCTTC
.	TRBJ2-7	.	TRBV19	CASSTGGSSYEQYF	TGTGCCAGTAGCACCGGGGGAAGCTCCTACGAGCAGTACTTC
.	TRBJ1-1	.	TRBV18	CASSTYQQNTEAFF	TGTGCCAGCTCAACATATCAGCAGAACACTGAAGCTTTCTTT
.	TRBJ1-1	.	TRBV18	CASSRSRDEEAFF	TGTGCCAGCTCACGGAGCCGGGACGAAGAAGCTTTCTTT
.	TRBJ1-1	TRBD1	TRBV4-2	CASSQDFGQGVVTEAFF	TGTGCCAGCAGCCAAGACTTCGGACAGGGGGTGGTCACTGAAGCTTTCTTT
.	TRBJ1-5	.	TRBV19	CASSIGGGRDSNQPQHF	TGTGCCAGTAGTATAGGCGGGGGCCGTGATAGCAATCAGCCCCAGCATTTT
once	TRBJ1-1	.	TRBV28	CASSSPTLTSTEAFF	TGTGCCAGCAGTTCCCCGACCCTGACGAGCACTGAAGCTTTCTTT
few	TRBJ2-3	TRBD2	TRBV28	CASSLRRTSGSITDTQYF	TGTGCCAGCAGTCTCCGACGGACTAGCGGGAGTATCACAGATACGCAGTATTTT
.	TRBJ2-6	.	TRBV21-1	CASSKGQGASGANVLTF	TGTGCCAGCAGCAAGGGACAGGGGGCGTCTGGGGCCAACGTCCTGACTTTC
.	TRBJ2-1	.	TRBV6-1	CASSEVPRTPYNEQFF	TGTGCCAGCAGTGAAGTGCCGAGAACCCCCTACAATGAGCAGTTCTTC
.	TRBJ1-2	TRBD1	TRBV5-1	CASSVGTGGATGYTF	TGCGCCAGCAGCGTTGGGACAGGGGGCGCAACGGGCTACACCTTC
.	TRBJ2-3	.	TRBV29-1	CSVARTDSTDTQYF	TGCAGCGTTGCTAGGACAGATAGCACAGATACGCAGTATTTT
.	TRBJ2-1	.	TRBV2	CATRGEREQFF	TGTGCCACAAGAGGAGAGCGGGAGCAGTTCTTC
.	TRBJ2-3	TRBD2	TRBV11-2	CASSFVAGGSDTQYF	TGTGCCAGCAGCTTTGTGGCGGGAGGTTCAGATACGCAGTATTTT
.	TRBJ2-3	TRBD2	TRBV7-6	CASSSRLAGDTDTQYF	TGTGCCAGCAGCTCCAGACTAGCGGGAGACACAGATACGCAGTATTTT
.	TRBJ1-1	TRBD1	TRBV25-1	CASRVSGGRAEAFF	TGTGCCAGCAGAGTTTCAGGGGGCCGCGCTGAAGCTTTCTTT
.	TRBJ1-4	TRBD1	TRBV5-1	CASSLQTGINEKLFF	TGCGCCAGCAGCCTACAGACAGGGATAAATGAAAAACTGTTTTTT
.	TRBJ1-2	.	TRBV5-4	CASSLELAGVYGYTF	TGTGCCAGCAGCTTGGAGCTGGCAGGGGTCTATGGCTACACCTTC
.	TRBJ1-1	TRBD1	TRBV6-5	CASSYSPDRANTEAFF	TGTGCCAGCAGTTACTCCCCGGACAGGGCGAACACTGAAGCTTTCTTT
few	TRBJ1-1	.	TRBV7-2	CASSSNPGNTEAFF	TGTGCCAGCAGCTCGAACCCAGGAAACACTGAAGCTTTCTTT
.	TRBJ2-7	TRBD2	TRBV28	CASSYSIWGGYEQYF	TGTGCCAGCAGTTACTCCATCTGGGGGGGCTACGAGCAGTACTTC
.	TRBJ2-7	.	TRBV19	CASRRSQSSYEQYF	TGTGCCAGTCGTCGGAGTCAGAGCTCCTACGAGCAGTACTTC
.	TRBJ2-7	TRBD2	TRBV5-1	CASSKGTSGINPRGYEQYF	TGCGCCAGCAGCAAAGGGACTAGCGGGATCAACCCTAGGGGTTACGAGCAGTACTTC
.	TRBJ2-5	TRBD2	TRBV18	CASSLQEGLAGQETQYF	TGTGCCAGCTCACTACAGGAGGGACTAGCGGGACAAGAGACCCAGTACTTC
few	TRBJ2-3	TRBD2	TRBV18	CASSPKLAASTDTQYF	TGTGCCAGCTCACCTAAACTAGCGGCTAGCACAGATACGCAGTATTTT
.	TRBJ2-1	TRBD2	TRBV5-1	CASSLLAGLSYNEQFF	TGCGCCAGCAGCTTATTAGCGGGGTTATCCTACAATGAGCAGTTCTTC
.	TRBJ2-1	.	TRBV19	CASRAGNNNEQFF	TGTGCCAGTAGAGCGGGCAATAACAATGAGCAGTTCTTC
.	TRBJ2-7	TRBD1	TRBV19	CASSRTGYEQYF	TGTGCCAGTAGTCGGACAGGGTACGAGCAGTACTTC
.	TRBJ1-2	TRBD1	TRBV2	CASSEGTGIRGYTF	TGTGCCAGCAGTGAGGGGACAGGTATTCGTGGCTACACCTTC
.	TRBJ2-5	.	TRBV7-8	CASSLAGLVRETQYF	TGTGCCAGCAGCTTAGCGGGTTTGGTGAGAGAGACCCAGTACTTC
.	TRBJ1-1	.	TRBV19	CASSSSFTEAFF	TGTGCCAGTAGCAGCAGTTTCACTGAAGCTTTCTTT
.	TRBJ2-1	.	TRBV5-1	CASSEDIDRQTFF	TGCGCCAGCAGCGAAGATATAGATCGACAGACGTTCTTC
.	TRBJ2-7	.	TRBV29-1	CSVEGDTFYEQYF	TGCAGCGTTGAAGGGGACACTTTCTACGAGCAGTACTTC
.	TRBJ2-1	TRBD2	TRBV28	CASSRLAVNEQFF	TGTGCCAGCAGCCGACTAGCGGTCAATGAGCAGTTCTTC
.	TRBJ2-5	.	TRBV5-1	CASSLTGPQETQYF	TGCGCCAGCAGCTTAACGGGGCCGCAAGAGACCCAGTACTTC
.	TRBJ1-4	TRBD1	TRBV29-1	CSVWTGINEKLFF	TGCAGCGTTTGGACAGGGATTAATGAAAAACTGTTTTTT
once	TRBJ2-2	.	TRBV19	CASSIGLVGELFF	TGTGCCAGTAGTATAGGATTAGTCGGGGAGCTGTTTTTT
.	TRBJ2-3	TRBD1	TRBV5-4	CASSSDRETDTQYF	TGTGCCAGCAGCTCGGACAGGGAAACAGATACGCAGTATTTT
.	TRBJ2-2	.	TRBV11-2	CASSLRFRGTNTGELFF	TGTGCCAGCAGCTTAAGGTTCAGAGGGACGAACACCGGGGAGCTGTTTTTT
.	TRBJ2-7	TRBD1	TRBV2	CASSGDRDEQYF	TGTGCCAGCAGTGGGGACAGGGACGAGCAGTACTTC
.	TRBJ2-7	.	TRBV25-1	CASSEYRGGSSYEQYF	TGTGCCAGCAGTGAATATAGGGGCGGCAGCTCCTACGAGCAGTACTTC
.	TRBJ2-7	.	TRBV11-2	CASSLDLDYEQYF	TGTGCCAGCAGCTTAGACTTAGACTACGAGCAGTACTTC
.	TRBJ2-5	.	TRBV6-1	CASTSGPGWETQYF	TGTGCCAGCACCTCCGGACCCGGTTGGGAGACCCAGTACTTC
.	TRBJ2-5	.	TRBV19	CASRPEWSQETQYF	TGTGCCAGTAGACCGGAGTGGTCGCAAGAGACCCAGTACTTC
.	TRBJ2-3	.	TRBV5-4	CASSPSGSSSTDTQYF	TGTGCCAGCAGCCCTTCTGGCAGTTCTAGCACAGATACGCAGTATTTT
.	TRBJ2-5	TRBD2	TRBV11-1	CASSLGLAGEGETQYF	TGTGCCAGCAGCTTAGGTCTAGCGGGAGAAGGCGAGACCCAGTACTTC